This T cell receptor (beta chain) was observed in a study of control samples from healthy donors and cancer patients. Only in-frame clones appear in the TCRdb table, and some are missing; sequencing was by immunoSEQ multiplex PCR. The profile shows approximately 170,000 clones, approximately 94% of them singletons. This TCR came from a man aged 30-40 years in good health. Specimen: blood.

The CDR3: CASSQGVLADSYEQYF. The CDR3 nucleotides read TGCGCCAGCAGCCAAGGAGTACTAGCGGACTCCTACGAGCAGTACTTC. This sequence joins TRBV4-3 and TRBJ2-7; 8 bases map to TRBD2. V trimming: 1 base; J trimming: 0 bases; junction bases outside the gene matches: 5. This CDR3 spans 16 amino acids. Germline loops: CDR1 LGHNA, CDR2 YSLEER.